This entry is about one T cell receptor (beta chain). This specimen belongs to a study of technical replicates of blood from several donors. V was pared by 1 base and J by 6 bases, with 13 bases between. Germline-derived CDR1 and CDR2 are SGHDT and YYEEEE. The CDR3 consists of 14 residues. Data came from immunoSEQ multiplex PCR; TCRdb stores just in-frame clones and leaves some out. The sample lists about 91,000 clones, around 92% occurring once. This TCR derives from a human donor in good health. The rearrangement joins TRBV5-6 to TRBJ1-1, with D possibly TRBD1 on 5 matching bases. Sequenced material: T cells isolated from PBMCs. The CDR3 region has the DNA TGTGCCAGCAGCTTGCAACAGGTAAAGCCTGAAGCTTTCTTT. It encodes CASSLQQVKPEAFF.